The 25 T cell receptor beta chains given below trace back to one sample, sequenced in a study of CD8+CD57+ T cells in acquired aplastic anemia. It was genomic DNA that served as the template for profiling TCR beta VDJ and CDR3. TCRdb processed the reads anew with MiXCR; each CDR3 protein has one entry. The table includes over 200,000 distinct CDR3 sequences, 61% detected once. The specimen sequenced was sorted CD4+, CD8+, or CD8+CD57+ T cells (not recorded which) from PBMCs. Receptor source: a human donor in good health.

Comments on this clonotype: Compared with germline, one end of the junction differs, possibly owing to a read error. This chain links TRBV6-6 with TRBJ2-1; the D gene is possibly TRBD1 (5 bases). The germline gives CDR1 MNHNY, CDR2 SVGAGI (reference sequence). The CDR3 has 15 residues. The CDR3 DNA reads TGTGCCATCAGTGAAGCTCAGGGTACCTACAATGAGCAGTTCTTC. Translating it yields CAISEAQGTYNEQFF.

Regarding this clonotype: The junction and the germline gene differ at one end; a read error may be behind it. V and J are TRBV5-4 and TRBJ2-7, with TRBD1 identical over 8 bases. CDR3 length: 15 residues. Germline lookup yields CDR1 SGHNT and CDR2 YYREEE (reference sequence). CDR3 nucleotide sequence: TGCGCCAGCAGCTCCCCAGGGACAGGAGTGAAAGAGCAGTACTTC. Translated, it gives CASSSPGTGVKEQYF.

Concerning this clonotype itself: A read error may be the cause here, since a much bigger clone is one base away. This sequence joins TRBV2 and TRBJ1-6; the D gene is possibly TRBD1 (6 bases). The CDR3 runs 14 residues. The germline V gene has CDR1 SNHLY and CDR2 FYNNEI. The CDR3 DNA reads as TGTGCCGGCAGTGACGGGACACTAAAATCACCCCTCTACTTT. Amino acids: CAGSDGTLKSPLYF.

The chain joins TRBV12-3 or TRBV12-4 to TRBJ2-3; D uncertain. Trimming shortened V by 3 bases and J by 2 bases, and 6 bases separated the two germline ends. The length of the CDR3 is 13 residues. The CDR3 nucleotides read TGTGCCAGCAGTTTCCTGGACACAGATACGCAGTATTTT. Protein sequence: CASSFLDTDTQYF.

This clonotype was seen ten or more times. V and J are TRBV4-3 and TRBJ2-2; D is unclear. The ends were cut back, 0 bases at V and 6 bases at J, with 8 bases in the middle. The germline V gene has CDR1 LGHNA and CDR2 YSLEER. The CDR3 is made up of 14 amino acids. This chain's CDR3 is CASSQDSSAGELFF. The DNA for the CDR3 is TGCGCCAGCAGCCAAGATAGTTCTGCCGGGGAGCTGTTTTTT.

This chain uses TRBV11-3 with TRBJ2-5, with 12 bases identical to TRBD2. V shed 3 bases and J 5 bases; nucleotides not matched to a gene: 7. The CDR3 extends over 16 amino acids. CDR1 is SGHNT and CDR2 is YENEEA in the germline V gene. This CDR3 reads CASSFSSSGGAETQYF. For the CDR3, the DNA is TGTGCCAGCAGCTTCTCCTCTAGCGGGGGGGCGGAGACCCAGTACTTC.

The J gene is TRBJ1-1, the V gene TRBV7-8; 7 nucleotides line up with TRBD1. From germline, CDR1 is SGHVS and CDR2 FQNEAQ. This CDR3 is built from 13 residues. Trimming at V came to 5 bases and at J to 3 bases, leaving 3 bases not matched to a gene. The CDR3 sequence is CASSITGDTEAFF. In nucleotides, the CDR3 is TGTGCCAGCAGCATTACAGGGGACACTGAAGCTTTCTTT.

J is TRBJ2-1 and V is TRBV20-1, with 7 bases aligning to TRBD2. V was pared by 6 bases and J by 3 bases, with 14 bases of the junction left unmatched. Germline CDR1 and CDR2: DFQATT and SNEGSKA (reference sequence). CDR3 size: 16 residues. DNA for the CDR3: TGCAGTGCCCCCTTGATCGCTAGCGGATTCTACAATGAGCAGTTCTTC. This gives the protein CSAPLIASGFYNEQFF.

This chain uses TRBV7-8 with TRBJ1-1, with 8 bases aligning to TRBD1. With 1 base clipped from V and 14 bases from J, the junction kept 15 bases outside the gene matches. Germline V gene sequence: CDR1 SGHVS, CDR2 FQNEAQ. The CDR3 contains 15 residues. CDR3: CASSLVQGQGAGAFF. CDR3 sequence (DNA): TGTGCCAGCAGCTTAGTGCAAGGACAGGGAGCTGGAGCCTTCTTT.

This chain uses TRBV10-3 with TRBJ2-1; D is possibly TRBD1 or TRBD2 (5 bases each). The CDR3 has 16 residues. V dropped 2 bases and J dropped 0 bases, with 11 bases sitting between them. Germline values: CDR1 ENHRY, CDR2 SYGVKD. CDR3 sequence reads: CAISEHGTSSYNEQFF. The CDR3 coding sequence is TGTGCCATCAGTGAGCACGGGACCAGCTCCTACAATGAGCAGTTCTTC.

V gene TRBV20-1 combines with J gene TRBJ1-1; 8 bases are shared with TRBD1. Trimming at V came to 6 bases and at J to 5 bases, leaving 8 bases not matched to a gene. The CDR3 loop spans 13 amino acids. Per the germline V gene, CDR1 is DFQATT and CDR2 is SNEGSKA (reference sequence). The CDR3 nucleotides read TGCAGTGCAACCCCAGGGGGCAGGACTGAAGCTTTCTTT. This gives the protein CSATPGGRTEAFF.

The chain couples TRBV15 to TRBJ2-7; D may be TRBD2 (5 bases). Germline CDR1 reads LNHNV; CDR2 reads YYDKDF (reference sequence). V shed 0 bases and J shed 2 bases, with 8 bases lying between them. The CDR3 sequence is 14 residues long. The CDR3 DNA is TGTGCCACCAGCAGAGACGAGGGAACCTACGAGCAGTACTTC. Translated: CATSRDEGTYEQYF.

The gene calls are TRBV2 and TRBJ2-5, with D maybe TRBD1 (6 bases). Between the trimmed V and J ends, which lost 4 bases and 2 bases, there was a span of 8 bases. Germline CDR1 SNHLY, CDR2 FYNNEI. This CDR3 region has 13 residues. The CDR3 reads CASSGDTQETQYF. The DNA of the CDR3 is TGTGCCAGCAGTGGGGACACGCAAGAGACCCAGTACTTC.

The V and J genes are TRBV20-1 and TRBJ2-3; D is unclear. This CDR3 contains 11 residues. Trimming shortened V by 0 bases and J by 14 bases, and 12 bases separated the two germline ends. The germline gives CDR1 DFQATT, CDR2 SNEGSKA (reference sequence). This CDR3 is CSAREGSLPYF. CDR3 coding DNA: TGCAGTGCTAGAGAGGGTAGCCTGCCGTATTTT.

This clonotype is categorized as medium-sized. J is TRBJ2-5 and V is TRBV7-9; D not resolved. Trimming removed 4 bases at V and 8 bases at J, with 17 bases between. The CDR3 is made up of 14 amino acids. Germline V gene data show CDR1 as SEHNR and CDR2 as FQNEAQ (reference sequence). CDR3 DNA sequence: TGTGCCAGCAGCTCCCCACAGTGGACGGGTACCCAGTACTTC. Its protein is CASSSPQWTGTQYF.

This clonotype was observed a single time. This sequence joins TRBV25-1 and TRBJ1-3, with a possible D match to TRBD1 (5 bases). Germline CDR1 reads MGHDK; CDR2 reads SYGVNS. The CDR3 is 18 amino acids. V was clipped by 6 bases and J by 4 bases, with 25 bases between them. CDR3 protein: CASRSGPPGPREGNTIYF. In DNA, the CDR3 is TGTGCCAGCAGAAGCGGTCCCCCCGGACCCAGGGAGGGAAACACCATATATTTT. Full variable domain (rest looked up from reference TRBV25-1 and TRBJ1-3): EADIYQTPRYLVIGTGKKITLECSQTMGHDKMYWYQQDPGMELHLIHYSYGVNSTEKGDLSSESTVSRIRTEHFPLTLESARPSHTSQYLCASRSGPPGPREGNTIYFGEGSWLTVV.

This clonotype has ten or more counts. The chain employs TRBV6-5 and TRBJ1-1, with D perhaps TRBD1 (5 bases). Germline V lookup: CDR1 MNHEY, CDR2 SVGAGI. V was pared by 1 base and J by 10 bases, with 22 bases between. The CDR3 has 16 amino acids. This chain's CDR3 is CASSYYPGRDWCGAFF. DNA of the CDR3: TGTGCCAGCAGTTACTATCCAGGGAGGGATTGGTGTGGAGCTTTCTTT.

This chain joins TRBV5-6 and TRBJ2-5; D is possibly TRBD1 (6 bases). The CDR3 runs to 12 residues. The germline CDR1 and CDR2 sequences are SGHDT and YYEEEE. The germline V and J ends were trimmed by 7 bases and 1 base, with 8 bases remaining between them. CDR3 protein: CASGTRQETQYF. The DNA for the CDR3 is TGTGCCAGCGGGACACGCCAAGAGACCCAGTACTTC.

This clonotype occurred many times. A read error may explain this, as a much larger clone is one base away. The chain links TRBV10-3 to TRBJ1-1; tentatively, D is TRBD1 (6 bases). Germline V gene data show CDR1 as ENHRY and CDR2 as SYGVKD. The CDR3 is 14 amino acids. V dropped 2 bases and J dropped 6 bases, with 13 bases sitting between them. The chain's CDR3 is CAISELQGMPEAFF. CDR3 coding DNA: TGTGCCATCAGTGAGCTTCAGGGGATGCCTGAAGCTTTCTTT.

The CDR3 DNA sequence: TGTGCCAGCAGGGGACGTGTAGAAAACTACGAGCAGTACTTC. Translation gives CASRGRVENYEQYF. The chain carries TRBV25-1 and TRBJ2-7; D may be TRBD1 or TRBD2 (5 bases each). Trimming took 6 bases from V and 3 from J, leaving 15 bases between them. The CDR3 length is 14 residues. Germline V gene lookup returns CDR1 MGHDK and CDR2 SYGVNS.

This chain joins TRBV19 and TRBJ2-3; no reliable D call. Germline V gene sequence: CDR1 LNHDA, CDR2 SQIVND (reference sequence). Trimming shortened V by 5 bases and J by 2 bases, and 8 bases separated the two germline ends. The CDR3 runs to 13 residues. The CDR3 spells CASSDFYTDTQYF. CDR3 nucleotide sequence: TGTGCCAGTAGTGACTTCTACACAGATACGCAGTATTTT.

The chain links TRBV5-5 to TRBJ1-2; D possibly corresponds to TRBD1 (5 bases). Per germline, CDR1 SGHKS and CDR2 YYEKEE (reference sequence). V lost 4 bases and J lost 4, with 17 bases in between. The CDR3 is made up of 15 amino acids. CDR3 sequence (DNA): TGTGCCAGCAGCCCGGAGGCCAGGGACGCCTATGGCTACACCTTC. Translation: CASSPEARDAYGYTF.

This clonotype was counted once. The V call is TRBV19, the J call TRBJ1-2, with D hard to call. The CDR3 extends over 14 amino acids. V lost 1 base and J 1 base, leaving 7 bases between the germline ends. The germline V gene encodes CDR1 LNHDA and CDR2 SQIVND (reference sequence). CDR3 DNA: TGTGCCAGTAGTATAGTTGGGGTTAACTATGGCTACACCTTC. It encodes CASSIVGVNYGYTF.

This clonotype was seen at least ten times. The genes are TRBV7-9 and TRBJ2-5, with no clear D. The CDR3 sequence is 12 residues long. V lost 2 bases and J lost 5, with 6 bases in between. Germline CDR1 and CDR2: SEHNR and FQNEAQ (reference sequence). The CDR3, as DNA: TGTGCCAGCAGCTTACTACTGGAGACCCAGTACTTC. This codes for CASSLLLETQYF.

The chain has TRBV19 and TRBJ2-7, with D maybe TRBD1 (6 bases). Between the trimmed V and J ends, which lost 4 bases and 0 bases, there was a span of 10 bases. Germline V gene lookup returns CDR1 LNHDA and CDR2 SQIVND (reference sequence). CDR3 length: 14 amino acids. CDR3 region: CASSNRDNSYEQYF. The CDR3 DNA reads as TGTGCCAGTAGTAACCGGGACAACTCCTACGAGCAGTACTTC.